The rows below give T cell receptor beta chains drawn from one sample of a study of cytomegalovirus exposure and HLA in healthy donors. Some clones are missing from TCRdb's copy, which holds only in-frame ones; the method was immunoSEQ multiplex PCR. Of roughly 170,000 clones in the sample, 77% were seen once. Sample: PBMCs. Receptor source: a woman aged 25 to 39 in good health and CMV-seronegative. Each CDR3 is given with its conserved first and last residue. Each record gives: J gene, V gene, clone size, D gene, CDR3 DNA, CDR3 protein. A D gene is named only where the DNA matches it firmly. The listing skips clone size in some rows; elsewhere it reads once, few, many or a size class.

TRBJ2-7 | TRBV6-5 | . | TRBD1 | TGTGCCAGCAGTTACGGGCAGGGGGCATCCTACGAGCAGTACTTC | CASSYGQGASYEQYF
TRBJ2-2 | TRBV28 | . | TRBD2 | TGTGCCAGCAGTCTCAGGGTTTCCAGCGGGAGTGCCGGGGAGCTGTTTTTT | CASSLRVSSGSAGELFF
TRBJ2-4 | TRBV19 | once | TRBD2 | TGTGCCAGTAGTATATCGAGGGAGGGCTCGGCCAAAAACATTCAGTACTTC | CASSISREGSAKNIQYF
TRBJ1-1 | TRBV6-5 | . | . | TGTGCCAGCCAGACAGGAACGAACACTGAAGCTTTCTTT | CASQTGTNTEAFF
TRBJ1-1 | TRBV5-1 | . | TRBD1 | TGCGCCAGCAGCTTAAGGACAGGATCTAGCTCTGAAGCTTTCTTT | CASSLRTGSSSEAFF
TRBJ1-6 | TRBV4-1 | . | TRBD1 | TGCGCCAGCAGCCAAGAGGGAAGGGCAGGGGGAGTATACTCACCCCTCCACTTT | CASSQEGRAGGVYSPLHF
TRBJ2-7 | TRBV29-1 | . | . | TGCAGCGTTGAAGGACAGGGGGTAGCGGGAAGGTACGAGCAGTACTTC | CSVEGQGVAGRYEQYF
TRBJ1-3 | TRBV4-1 | . | . | TGCGCCAGCAGCCAAGTGGAGAACCCCCGGACTGGAAACACCATATATTTT | CASSQVENPRTGNTIYF
TRBJ1-1 | TRBV7-8 | . | TRBD1 | TGTGCCAGCAGCTTATTTTCAGGGGGCACTGAAGCTTTCTTT | CASSLFSGGTEAFF
TRBJ1-3 | TRBV7-9 | . | TRBD1 | TGTGCCAGCAGCTTGGCCGGGACAGGGAAATACTCTGGAAACACCATATATTTT | CASSLAGTGKYSGNTIYF
TRBJ2-1 | TRBV10-1 | . | . | TGCGCCAGCAGTGAGTCTCCGGGTCGTGAGCAGTTCTTC | CASSESPGREQFF
TRBJ1-3 | TRBV7-9 | . | . | TGTGCCAGCAGCTTAAGCACTGGAAACACCATATATTTT | CASSLSTGNTIYF
TRBJ1-1 | TRBV6-5 | few | TRBD1 | TGTGCCAGCAGTTACGCGGGGACAGGGTTCCCTGAAGCTTTCTTT | CASSYAGTGFPEAFF
TRBJ2-5 | TRBV6-1 | few | . | TGTGCCAGCAGTGATCCATCGGACAGTTTACAAGAGACCCAGTACTTC | CASSDPSDSLQETQYF
TRBJ1-4 | TRBV28 | . | . | TGTGCCAGCAACCCCGGGACATACGCAACTAATGAAAAACTGTTTTTT | CASNPGTYATNEKLFF
TRBJ2-7 | TRBV5-1 | . | TRBD1 | TGCGCCAGCAGCCTCCGACAGGGTTCCGAGCAGTACTTC | CASSLRQGSEQYF
TRBJ2-3 | TRBV9 | . | . | TGTGCCAGCAGCGTCCGGGACATCCAAGATACGCAGTATTTT | CASSVRDIQDTQYF
TRBJ2-7 | TRBV11-2 | . | . | TGTGCCAGCAGCCCCCCAACAGGGTCAGCCTCCTACGAGCAGTACTTC | CASSPPTGSASYEQYF
TRBJ2-4 | TRBV5-8 | . | TRBD1 | TGTGCCAGCAGGGGGACAGAAATCGACATTCAGTACTTC | CASRGTEIDIQYF
TRBJ2-2 | TRBV4-1 | . | . | TGCGCCAGCAGCCTAGAACGAGGGATAGACACCGGGGAGCTGTTTTTT | CASSLERGIDTGELFF
TRBJ1-5 | TRBV27 | . | . | TGTGCCAGCAGTTTATTGGATTCAGCGGGGCCCCAGCATTTT | CASSLLDSAGPQHF
TRBJ2-2 | TRBV27 | . | TRBD2 | TGTGCCAGCTTTGGACGCTTAGCGGGGCGAGCGGGCGGGGAGCTGTTTTTT | CASFGRLAGRAGGELFF
TRBJ2-5 | TRBV9 | . | TRBD2 | TGTGCCAGCAGCACTCGGACTAGCGGGGAGGGGGAGACCCAGTACTTC | CASSTRTSGEGETQYF
TRBJ1-2 | TRBV23-1 | . | . | TGCGCCAGCAGTCACGCCAACACAGGGCTCTATGGCTACACCTTC | CASSHANTGLYGYTF
TRBJ2-1 | TRBV7-9 | . | TRBD1 | TGTGCCAGCAGCTTAACGAGGGGGCCACGGGATGAGCAGTTCTTC | CASSLTRGPRDEQFF
TRBJ1-2 | TRBV6-5 | . | . | TGTGCCAGCAGTTACTCTTTCGGACAGACCGATGGCTACACCTTC | CASSYSFGQTDGYTF
TRBJ2-1 | TRBV6-4 | once | . | TGTGCCAGCAGCGCCGACAGGGAGGATGAGCAGTTCTTC | CASSADREDEQFF
TRBJ2-7 | TRBV18 | few | . | TGTGCCAGCTCACGGCGACAGACCTACGAGCAGTACTTC | CASSRRQTYEQYF
TRBJ2-7 | TRBV4-2 | . | . | TGTGCCAGCAGCCAAGCGGGCGGGGTGACTTACGAGCAGTACTTC | CASSQAGGVTYEQYF